This TCR beta chain was recorded in a study of human CD8 memory T cell subsets. CDR1 and CDR2 from the germline V gene are SGHVS and FNYEAQ. The CDR3 covers 14 residues. The PBMC were obtained by density gradient separation from buffy coats of healthy donors. Enrichment of total CD8+ T cells was achieved using negative magnetic separation. The authors drew RNA from duplicate vials of 150,000 sorted CD8+ T cells per subset. UMI-labeled 5' RACE yielded the TCR beta libraries. TCRdb re-called the 5' RACE reads; one entry per CDR3 protein, DNA not given. In all, the sample yields around 20,000 distinct CDR3 sequences.

The sequence was obtained from a human donor in good health. The chain links TRBV7-6 to TRBJ2-1; TCRdb reports TRBD1, a call that lacks DNA to check it against. The specimen sequenced was CD8+ T cells from PBMCs. CDR3 amino acids: CASSLNGAGNEQFF.